This T cell receptor beta chain comes out of a study of Graves' ophthalmopathy and Graves' hyperthyroidism. General observations from the study: Discrimination between ophthalmopathy and stable hyperthyroidism by a 13-signature model showed approximately 89% sensitivity and 75% to 84% specificity.

V lost 3 bases and J 0 bases, leaving 9 bases between the germline ends. This CDR3 comprises 15 residues. Looked up from germline, CDR1 is MGHRA and CDR2 is YSYEKL. This clonotype was seen ten or more times. The antigen is not known. RNA transcripts yielded amplified TCR beta CDR3 regions. Second-round multiplex PCR came after first-round RT-PCR with HTBI primers. Using its own MiXCR run on the multiplex PCR reads, TCRdb lists one record per CDR3 protein. This sample carries 400,000 to 500,000 distinct CDR3 sequences, approximately 21% of them seen once, and the ten largest clones take roughly 3%. The gene calls are TRBV4-1 and TRBJ2-4, with a possible D match to TRBD2 (6 bases). Sequencing was performed on peripheral blood. This receptor was taken from a woman aged 18-30 years with stable Graves' hyperthyroidism. CDR3 coding DNA: TGCGCCAGCAGCCACTTGGGACTAGCCAAAAACATTCAGTACTTC. This encodes CASSHLGLAKNIQYF.